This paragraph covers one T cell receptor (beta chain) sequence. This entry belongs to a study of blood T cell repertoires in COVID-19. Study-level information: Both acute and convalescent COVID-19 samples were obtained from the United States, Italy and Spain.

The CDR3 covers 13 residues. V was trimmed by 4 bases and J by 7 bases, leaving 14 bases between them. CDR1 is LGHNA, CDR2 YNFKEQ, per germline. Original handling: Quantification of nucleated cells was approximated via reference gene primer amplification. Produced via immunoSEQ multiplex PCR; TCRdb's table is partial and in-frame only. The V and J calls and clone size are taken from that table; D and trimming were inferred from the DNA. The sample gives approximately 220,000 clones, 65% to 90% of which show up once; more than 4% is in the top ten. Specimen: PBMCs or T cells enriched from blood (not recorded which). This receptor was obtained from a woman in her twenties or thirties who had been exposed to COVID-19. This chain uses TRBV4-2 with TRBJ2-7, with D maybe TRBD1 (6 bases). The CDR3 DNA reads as TGTGCCAGCAGCCCTGCAGGGGCGAGTGAGCAGTACTTC. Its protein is CASSPAGASEQYF.